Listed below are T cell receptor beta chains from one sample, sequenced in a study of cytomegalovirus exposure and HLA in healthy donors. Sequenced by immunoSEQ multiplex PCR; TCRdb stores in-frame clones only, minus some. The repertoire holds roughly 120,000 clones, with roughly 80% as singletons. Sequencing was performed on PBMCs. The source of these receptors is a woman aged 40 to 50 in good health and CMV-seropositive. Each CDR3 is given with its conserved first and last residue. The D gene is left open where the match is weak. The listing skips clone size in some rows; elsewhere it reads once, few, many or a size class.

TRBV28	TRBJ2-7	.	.	TGTGCCAGCAGGATAGCGACCGACTACGAGCAGTACTTC	CASRIATDYEQYF
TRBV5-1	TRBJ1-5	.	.	TGCGCCAGCAGCGCCAGCACAGGTAGCAATCAGCCCCAGCATTTT	CASSASTGSNQPQHF
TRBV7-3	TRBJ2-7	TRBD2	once	TGTGCCAGCAGCTTAAGTCCTCGGGGGGTCGGCGAGCAGTACTTC	CASSLSPRGVGEQYF
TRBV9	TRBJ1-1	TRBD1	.	TGTGCCAGCAGCGCCCGACAGGGGGCAGTTGGCACTGAAGCTTTCTTT	CASSARQGAVGTEAFF
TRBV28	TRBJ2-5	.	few	TGTGCCAGCAGGGTTGGGGGGCAAGAGACCCAGTACTTC	CASRVGGQETQYF
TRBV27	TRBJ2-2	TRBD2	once	TGTGCCAGCAGTTTAAACCTAGCGGGAACCGGGGAGCTGTTTTTT	CASSLNLAGTGELFF
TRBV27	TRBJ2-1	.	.	TGTGCCAGCAGTCCAGACGACAGGCCGGAGCAGTTCTTC	CASSPDDRPEQFF
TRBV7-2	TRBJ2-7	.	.	TGTGCCAGCAGCTTAGAGACAGGTGGGAAGGAGTACTTC	CASSLETGGKEYF
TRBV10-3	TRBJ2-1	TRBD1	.	TGTGCCATCAGTAAACAAAGGGGACAGGCCATTTCTGTGGAGCAGTTCTTC	CAISKQRGQAISVEQFF
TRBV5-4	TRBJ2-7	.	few	TGTGCCAGCAGCCCGCCCGGGACGGGGGTCTACGAGCAGTACTTC	CASSPPGTGVYEQYF
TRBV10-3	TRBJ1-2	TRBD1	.	TGTGCCATCGCACCAGGGGGCCTTAAGGATGGCTACACCTTC	CAIAPGGLKDGYTF
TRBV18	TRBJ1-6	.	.	TGTGCCAGCTCACGTTCGACATCCAGTAATTCACCCCTCCACTTT	CASSRSTSSNSPLHF
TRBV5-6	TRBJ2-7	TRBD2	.	TGTGCCAGCACCCTCGGGGGGGTCGGCTACGAGCAGTACTTC	CASTLGGVGYEQYF
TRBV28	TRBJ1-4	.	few	TGTGCCAGCAGTCAATCCGGGGTACGGAATGAAAAACTGTTTTTT	CASSQSGVRNEKLFF
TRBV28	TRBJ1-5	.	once	TGTGCCAGCAGGAACAGGGACGGAGACAATCAGCCCCAGCATTTT	CASRNRDGDNQPQHF
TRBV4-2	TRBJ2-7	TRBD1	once	TGTGCCAGCAGCCAAGATTACACGGGACAGGGGAACTACGAGCAGTACTTC	CASSQDYTGQGNYEQYF
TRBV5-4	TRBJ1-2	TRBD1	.	TGTGCCAGCAGCACCAAGACAGGGGACTATGGCTACACCTTC	CASSTKTGDYGYTF
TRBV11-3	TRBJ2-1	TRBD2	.	TGTGCCAGCAGCCTACAGGGACTAGCAAGCAATGAGCAGTTCTTC	CASSLQGLASNEQFF
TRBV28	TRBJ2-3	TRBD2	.	TGTGCCAGCAGTTCCCCCGGACTAGCGGGGGCTAGCACAGATACGCAGTATTTT	CASSSPGLAGASTDTQYF
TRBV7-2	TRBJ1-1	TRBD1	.	TGTGCCAGCAGCCTCAGGGGGGAAGCTTTCTTT	CASSLRGEAFF
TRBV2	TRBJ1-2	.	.	TGTGCCAGCAGTGAAGCCGGGGGAAGGCTCAACTATGGCTACACCTTC	CASSEAGGRLNYGYTF
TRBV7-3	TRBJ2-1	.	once	TGTGCCAGCAGCTTAACCCCCCAGGGCAGGAATGAGCAGTTCTTC	CASSLTPQGRNEQFF
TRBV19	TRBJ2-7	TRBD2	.	TGTGCCAGTAGTATAGCGGGGAATAGCGGGAGCTACGAGCAGTACTTC	CASSIAGNSGSYEQYF
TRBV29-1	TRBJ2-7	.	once	TGCAGCGTTCGCAACGCGGGAACCCACGAGCAGTACTTC	CSVRNAGTHEQYF
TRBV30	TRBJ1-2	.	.	TGTGCCTTCCTTCTAGGGAACAGGGCCGGGACCTATGGCTACACCTTC	CAFLLGNRAGTYGYTF
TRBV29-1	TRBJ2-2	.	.	TGCAGCGTTCTCATGGGGTATCAGGGAAGGTCGAACACCGGGGAGCTGTTTTTT	CSVLMGYQGRSNTGELFF
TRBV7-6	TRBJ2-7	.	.	TGTGCCAGCAGCTTAGACCGGGGAACCTACGAGCAGTACTTC	CASSLDRGTYEQYF
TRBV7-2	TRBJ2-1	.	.	TGTGCCAGCAGCTTATTTTCCCCCATAGCGGCTTCCAATGAGCAGTTCTTC	CASSLFSPIAASNEQFF
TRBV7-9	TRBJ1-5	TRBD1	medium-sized	TGTGCCAGCAGCCACCCCGGGACAGGGACCAATCAGCCCCAGCATTTT	CASSHPGTGTNQPQHF
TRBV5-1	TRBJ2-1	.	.	TGCGCCAGCAGCTTGGAGTTTAGCAGCAATGAGCAGTTCTTC	CASSLEFSSNEQFF
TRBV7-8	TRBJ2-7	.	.	TGTGCCAGCAGCTTAAGGGGTACTCCCTACGAGCAGTACTTC	CASSLRGTPYEQYF
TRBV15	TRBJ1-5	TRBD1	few	TGTGCCACCAGCACTGACAGGGGTTATAGCAATCAGCCCCAGCATTTT	CATSTDRGYSNQPQHF
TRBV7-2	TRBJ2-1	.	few	TGTGCCAGCAGCCCCCGACAGCATACCTACAATGAGCAGTTCTTC	CASSPRQHTYNEQFF
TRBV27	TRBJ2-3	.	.	TGTGCCGGCAGTTTATCGTGGGGGACTCCGACAGATACGCAGTATTTT	CAGSLSWGTPTDTQYF
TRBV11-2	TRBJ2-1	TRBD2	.	TGTGCCAGCAGCAAGCCGGGACTAGCGGGAGTCAATGAGCAGTTCTTC	CASSKPGLAGVNEQFF
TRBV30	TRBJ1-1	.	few	TGTGCCTGGTCGGGACAACATAACACTGAAGCTTTCTTT	CAWSGQHNTEAFF
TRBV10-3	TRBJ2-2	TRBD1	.	TGTGCCATCAGCTCACAGGGGGCGCCCGCAACCGGGGAGCTGTTTTTT	CAISSQGAPATGELFF
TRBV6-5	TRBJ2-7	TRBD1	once	TGTGCCAGCAGCACGACAGGGCCCTCCTACGAGCAGTACTTC	CASSTTGPSYEQYF
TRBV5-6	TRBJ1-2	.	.	TGTGCCAGCAGCCGCGGGTCGCTACCTAACTATGGCTACACCTTC	CASSRGSLPNYGYTF
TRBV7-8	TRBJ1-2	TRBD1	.	TGTGCCAGCAGCCGGGACAGGGATCCGCATGGGAACTATGGCTACACCTTC	CASSRDRDPHGNYGYTF
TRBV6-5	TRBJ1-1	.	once	TGTGCCAGCAGTTCGGTGAACACTAAAGCTTTCTTT	CASSSVNTKAFF
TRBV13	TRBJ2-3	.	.	TGTGCCAGCAGCATCTGGACAGGGCGGGGAAGCGGGGAAAAGAGGGATACGCAGTATTTT	CASSIWTGRGSGEKRDTQYF
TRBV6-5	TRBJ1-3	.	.	TGTGCCAGCAGTTTAGCAAACTCTGGAAACACCATATATTTT	CASSLANSGNTIYF
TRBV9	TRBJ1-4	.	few	TGTGCCAGCAGCCCCAGGGCAGACCCTAATGAAAAACTGTTTTTT	CASSPRADPNEKLFF
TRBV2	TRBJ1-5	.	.	TGTGCCAGCAGTGAATCTTTTACACCAAATCAGCCCCAGCATTTT	CASSESFTPNQPQHF
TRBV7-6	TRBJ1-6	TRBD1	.	TGTGCCAGCAGCTCGGACAGGGGTAATTCACCCCTCCACTTT	CASSSDRGNSPLHF
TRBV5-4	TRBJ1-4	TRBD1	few	TGTGCCAGCAGCTTGCCGGGACAGGGGGAAAAACTGTTTTTT	CASSLPGQGEKLFF
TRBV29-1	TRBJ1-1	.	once	TGCAGCGTTGAAGGGACAGCCGAAGCTTTCTTT	CSVEGTAEAFF
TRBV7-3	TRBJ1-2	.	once	TGTGCCAGCAGCTTAGGAGCGGGGACATCTTCTAACTATGGCTACACCTTC	CASSLGAGTSSNYGYTF
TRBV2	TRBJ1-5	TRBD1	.	TGTGCCAGCACCGGAACGGACAGGGGAACGGGTCAGCCCCAGCATTTT	CASTGTDRGTGQPQHF
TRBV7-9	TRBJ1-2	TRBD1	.	TGTTCCAGCAGCCACGGGGGACAGCTGGCTAACTATGGCTACACCTTC	CSSSHGGQLANYGYTF